These T cell receptor beta chains were read from a single sample in a study of blood T cell repertoires in COVID-19. Sequencing was performed with immunoSEQ multiplex PCR; in TCRdb, only in-frame clones are kept and a portion is missing. Of around 60,000 clones listed, roughly 84% are singletons. Sequences were obtained from peripheral blood. Source of these receptors: a man aged 55 to 69 with COVID-19, enrolled during active disease. Both conserved end residues are part of each CDR3. The order of the fields is clone size, CDR3 length, J gene, D gene, V gene, CDR3 DNA, CDR3 protein. A D gene is named only where the DNA matches it firmly. The size field is filled for only some rows; it gives once, few, many or a size class.

>NA|15|TRBJ2-2|TRBD2|TRBV5-1
TGCGCCAGCACTGAGACTAGCGGCGTCTCCGGGGAGCTGTTTTTT
CASTETSGVSGELFF
>NA|15|TRBJ2-7|TRBD2|TRBV20-1
TGCAGTGCTAGTTCTAGCGGGGCTGAACACTACGAGCAGTACTTC
CSASSSGAEHYEQYF
>NA|15|TRBJ2-7|TRBD1|TRBV7-6
TGTGCCAGCAGCTTAGACGGGACAGGAGGATACGAGCAGTACTTC
CASSLDGTGGYEQYF
>few|17|TRBJ1-4|NA|TRBV28
TGTGCCAGCAGCCCTCCGGGGGGGCTTGGGACTAATGAAAAACTGTTTTTT
CASSPPGGLGTNEKLFF
>NA|13|TRBJ1-1|TRBD1|TRBV19
TGTGCCAGTAGTGTGACAGGGACCGCTGAAGCTTTCTTT
CASSVTGTAEAFF
>NA|15|TRBJ2-3|NA|TRBV7-2
TGTGCCAGCAGCTTCCCTGCGGGGGCCACAGATACGCAGTATTTT
CASSFPAGATDTQYF
>NA|15|TRBJ1-2|TRBD1|TRBV2
TGTGCCAGCAGTCCCGGGACAGGGCGATACTATGGCTACACCTTC
CASSPGTGRYYGYTF
>NA|14|TRBJ2-3|NA|TRBV9
TGTGCCAGCAGCGTAGACCAGAGGGTGGATACGCAGTATTTT
CASSVDQRVDTQYF
>NA|15|TRBJ1-3|NA|TRBV19
TGTGCCAGTACCCCTCTCGGGTACTCTGGAAACACCATATATTTT
CASTPLGYSGNTIYF
>NA|15|TRBJ2-1|TRBD1|TRBV6-5
TGTGCCAGCAGTTTCGACAGGGATACCTACAATGAGCAGTTCTTC
CASSFDRDTYNEQFF
>NA|14|TRBJ1-4|NA|TRBV5-1
TGCGCCAGCAGCTCTCGCGGAATCGGGGAAAAACTGTTTTTT
CASSSRGIGEKLFF
>NA|18|TRBJ2-3|TRBD2|TRBV2
TGTGCCAGCAGTGATATTAGCGGGGGGCCGTCAGAAACAGATACGCAGTATTTT
CASSDISGGPSETDTQYF
>NA|14|TRBJ1-2|NA|TRBV24-1
TGTGCCACCAGTGGAGAAGAAATCCCTCCTGGCTACACCTTC
CATSGEEIPPGYTF
>NA|12|TRBJ1-2|NA|TRBV2
TGTGCCAGCAGGGACAGACGCTATGGCTACACCTTC
CASRDRRYGYTF
>NA|15|TRBJ1-3|NA|TRBV30
TGTGCCTGGAGTCCAGGGTTAGCGGCTGGAAACACCATATATTTT
CAWSPGLAAGNTIYF
>NA|16|TRBJ2-2|TRBD2|TRBV10-1
TGCGCCAGCAGTCCCTCTAGCGGGGGAAACACCGGGGAGCTGTTTTTT
CASSPSSGGNTGELFF
>NA|15|TRBJ2-1|TRBD2|TRBV7-2
TGTGCCAGCAGCTTAGACGGGGGGGGCCACAATGAGCAGTTCTTC
CASSLDGGGHNEQFF
>NA|17|TRBJ2-3|NA|TRBV2
TGTGCCAGCAGTGCCCTACCCGGGACATCGGGCACAGATACGCAGTATTTT
CASSALPGTSGTDTQYF
>NA|18|TRBJ1-6|NA|TRBV21-1
TGTGCCAGCAGCAAAGAGGGTCTCCACCAGGGGTATAATTCACCCCTCCACTTT
CASSKEGLHQGYNSPLHF
>NA|14|TRBJ2-5|TRBD2|TRBV30
TGTGCCTGGAGCGTTGGGAGCGGGGCAGAGACCCAGTACTTC
CAWSVGSGAETQYF
>NA|15|TRBJ2-1|NA|TRBV7-5
TGTGTCAGAAGCCACGATAGCGGGGGGAGTGATGAGCAGTTCTTC
CVRSHDSGGSDEQFF
>once|14|TRBJ2-7|NA|TRBV6-8
TGTGCCAGCAGTTTGGCCAGGCCCCCCTACGAGCAGTACTTC
CASSLARPPYEQYF
>NA|17|TRBJ1-6|TRBD1|TRBV5-4
TGTGCCAGCAGCTCGGACAGGGGTGTGGTGGGCAATTCACCCCTCCACTTT
CASSSDRGVVGNSPLHF
>NA|12|TRBJ2-5|NA|TRBV12-3/TRBV12-4
TGTGCCAGCACTCACAGGGAAGAGACCCAGTACTTC
CASTHREETQYF
>NA|17|TRBJ2-3|NA|TRBV7-9
TGTGCCAGCAGCAGGCCTGTCCTGACTTCTAGCACAGATACGCAGTATTTT
CASSRPVLTSSTDTQYF
>NA|15|TRBJ1-2|TRBD1|TRBV5-1
TGCGCCAGCAGCTCGGGACAGGGGGCCTACTATGGCTACACCTTC
CASSSGQGAYYGYTF
>NA|15|TRBJ2-3|TRBD2|TRBV2
TGTGCCAGCAGTGTGGGCGGGGGGGCCACAGATACGCAGTATTTT
CASSVGGGATDTQYF
>NA|14|TRBJ1-1|TRBD1|TRBV6-2/TRBV6-3
TGTGCCAGCAGTAAGGACAGGTCGAACACTGAAGCTTTCTTT
CASSKDRSNTEAFF
>NA|15|TRBJ2-5|NA|TRBV15
TGTGCCACCAGCAGAGATAGGGGCGTACAAGAGACCCAGTACTTC
CATSRDRGVQETQYF
>NA|15|TRBJ2-2|NA|TRBV18
TGTGCCAGCTCACCACAGGAGGAGAACACCGGGGAGCTGTTTTTT
CASSPQEENTGELFF
>NA|14|TRBJ1-5|NA|TRBV3-1/TRBV3-2
TGTGCCAGCAGCCAAGGACGGGGCAATCAGCCCCAGCATTTT
CASSQGRGNQPQHF
>NA|14|TRBJ1-2|NA|TRBV2
TGTGCCAGCAGTGACAATCGGGGAACATATGGCTACACCTTC
CASSDNRGTYGYTF
>NA|15|TRBJ2-1|NA|TRBV15
TGTGCCACCAGCACGAGTAAAACCGGGACACCAAACAGGTTCTTC
CATSTSKTGTPNRFF
>NA|16|TRBJ2-5|TRBD2|TRBV2
TGTGCCAGCAGCGGTCGGCTAGCGGGAGATTGGGAGACCCAGTACTTC
CASSGRLAGDWETQYF
>NA|17|TRBJ2-3|TRBD2|TRBV5-1
TGCGCCAGCAGCTCCGCCACTAGCGGGGGGCGCACAGATACGCAGTATTTT
CASSSATSGGRTDTQYF
>NA|19|TRBJ2-2|TRBD2|TRBV24-1
TGTGCCACCCGGGGGAGTGTTGTACTAGCGGGGGGGAACACCGGGGAGCTGTTTTTT
CATRGSVVLAGGNTGELFF
>NA|10|TRBJ1-4|NA|TRBV6-5
TGTGCCACTTGGAGTGAAAAACTGTTTTTT
CATWSEKLFF